Here is one TCR beta chain with its context. Its target is not known. Expansion of antigen-specific CD4+ T cells with viral peptide pools was carried out by the ViraFEST assay before sequencing. Researchers isolated CD4+ T cells once 9 to 11 days of culture had elapsed. Vaccination of participants consisted of two doses of either the BNT162b2 or mRNA-1273 vaccine. The data were obtained in a study of vaccination effects on CD4 cells after COVID-19. Looking at the study overall: Sampling occurred a median 72 days post second dose, range 14 to 241.

The CDR3 has 14 residues. V was clipped by 2 bases and J by 2 bases, with 7 bases between them. CDR1 SGHNT and CDR2 YYREEE come from the germline V gene (reference sequence). TCRdb keeps only in-frame clones here, not all; method: immunoSEQ multiplex PCR. Altogether around 65,000 clones are present, 73% being singletons, with the ten largest covering roughly 1.2%. The chain couples TRBV5-4 to TRBJ2-2; D is ambiguous. This TCR was recovered from a human donor who received a COVID-19 vaccine. The sequencing here drew on CD4+ T cells from PBMCs cultured with HCoV-229E spike peptides, taken after COVID-19 vaccination. The CDR3 sequence is CASSFGTNTGELFF. The CDR3 nucleotides read TGTGCCAGCAGCTTCGGCACTAACACCGGGGAGCTGTTTTTT.